This TCR beta chain originates from a study of blood T cell repertoires in COVID-19. Study in general: T cells, B-cell-depleted T cells, or PBMCs provided the cDNA or gDNA that served as material.

Some clones are missing from TCRdb's copy, which holds only in-frame ones; the method was immunoSEQ multiplex PCR. The table records some 160,000 clones, over 75% of them present only once. V was clipped by 0 bases and J by 1 base; unmatched bases: 7. Germline V gene data show CDR1 as GTSNPN and CDR2 as SVGIG (reference sequence). The CDR3 spans 17 residues. The gene calls are TRBV30 and TRBJ1-5; TRBD1 matches at 9 bases. What was sequenced was peripheral blood. The receptor was derived from a man in his 70s with active or convalescent COVID-19. As DNA, the CDR3 is TGTGCCTGGAGTGTTTACAGGGGGCGGAGGAGCAATCAGCCCCAGCATTTT. As protein: CAWSVYRGRRSNQPQHF. Drawing the rest from reference TRBV30 and TRBJ1-5, the complete variable domain is SQTIHQWPATLVQPVGSPLSLECTVEGTSNPNLYWYRQAAGRGLQLLFYSVGIGQISSEVPQNLSASRPQDRQFILSSKKLLLSDSGFYLCAWSVYRGRRSNQPQHFGDGTRLSIL.